The subject of this entry is one T cell receptor (beta chain). This entry belongs to a study of shared clonotypes between healthy human individuals. Clones were sequenced by immunoSEQ multiplex PCR, and TCRdb holds only the in-frame ones, with some missing. The sample includes roughly 320,000 clones, 87% of them seen just once. The CDR3 extends over 18 amino acids. CDR1 and CDR2 (germline): MGHRA, YSYEKL. Trimming removed 1 base at V and 7 bases at J, with 23 bases between. Sequencing was performed on memory CD8+ T cells sorted from blood. Subset of the sample: CD45RO+ cells pooled with CCR7-negative TemRA cells. This sequence originates from a man younger than 30 in good health. The chain has TRBV4-1 and TRBJ2-1; a weak D match, TRBD2 (6 bases). The CDR3 coding sequence is TGCGCCAGCAGCCAAGCTCCGGGACTCCATTTATTTGTGAATGAGCAGTTCTTC. Encoded protein: CASSQAPGLHLFVNEQFF.